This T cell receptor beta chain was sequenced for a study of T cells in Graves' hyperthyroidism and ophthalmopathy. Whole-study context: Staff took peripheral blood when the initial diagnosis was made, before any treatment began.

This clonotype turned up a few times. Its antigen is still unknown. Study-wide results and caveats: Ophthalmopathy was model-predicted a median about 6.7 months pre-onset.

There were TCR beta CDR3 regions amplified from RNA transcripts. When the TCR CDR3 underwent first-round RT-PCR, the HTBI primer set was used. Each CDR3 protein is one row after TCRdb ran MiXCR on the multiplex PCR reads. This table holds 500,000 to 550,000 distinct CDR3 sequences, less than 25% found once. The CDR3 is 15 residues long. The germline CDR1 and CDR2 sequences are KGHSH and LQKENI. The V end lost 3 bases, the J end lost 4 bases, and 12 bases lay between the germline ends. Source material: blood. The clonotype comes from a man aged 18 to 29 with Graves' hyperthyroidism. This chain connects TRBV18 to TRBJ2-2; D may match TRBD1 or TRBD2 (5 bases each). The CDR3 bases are TGTGCCAGCTCACCGGGGCAGGGACCCACCGGGGAGCTGTTTTTT. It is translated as CASSPGQGPTGELFF.